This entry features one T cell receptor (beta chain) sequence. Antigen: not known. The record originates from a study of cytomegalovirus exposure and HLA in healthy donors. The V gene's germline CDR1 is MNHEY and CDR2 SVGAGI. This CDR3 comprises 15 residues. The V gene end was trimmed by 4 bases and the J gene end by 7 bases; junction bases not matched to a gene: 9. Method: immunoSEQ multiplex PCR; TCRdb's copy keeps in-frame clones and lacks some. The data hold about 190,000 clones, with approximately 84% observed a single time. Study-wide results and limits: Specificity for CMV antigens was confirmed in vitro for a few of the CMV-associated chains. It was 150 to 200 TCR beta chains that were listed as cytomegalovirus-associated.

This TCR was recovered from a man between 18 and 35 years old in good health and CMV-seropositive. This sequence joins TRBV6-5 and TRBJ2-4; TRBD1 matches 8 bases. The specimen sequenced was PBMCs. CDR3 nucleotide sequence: TGTGCCAGCAGTTCCCCCCGGACAGGGAGGAACATTCAGTACTTC. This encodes CASSSPRTGRNIQYF.